The 25 T cell receptor beta chains reported below all come from one sample, sequenced in a study of blood T cell repertoires in COVID-19. Some clones are missing from TCRdb's copy, which holds only in-frame ones; the method was immunoSEQ multiplex PCR. The table includes about 250,000 clones, more than 75% detected once. Material for sequencing was peripheral blood. These receptor sequences come from a woman aged 60-75 years who had recovered from COVID-19.

The genes are TRBV7-3 and TRBJ1-1, with 7 bases that match TRBD1. CDR1 is SGHTA and CDR2 is FQGTGA in the germline V gene. This CDR3 is 14 amino acids long. J lost 0 bases, V lost 4 bases, and 2 bases had no gene match. The CDR3 loop is CASSSGQMNTEAFF. Written as DNA, the CDR3 is TGTGCCAGCAGCTCGGGACAGATGAACACTGAAGCTTTCTTT.

The chain combines TRBV11-2 with TRBJ1-1, with 7 bases matching TRBD1. Germline V gene sequence: CDR1 SGHAT, CDR2 FQNNGV. This CDR3 contains 15 residues. The V gene end was trimmed by 2 bases and the J gene end by 4 bases; junction bases not matched to a gene: 7. In DNA, the CDR3 is TGTGCCAGCAGCTTAATACTAGGGGGCGGCACTGAAGCTTTCTTT. Its protein is CASSLILGGGTEAFF.

This sequence joins TRBV11-3 and TRBJ2-5, with 11 bases fitting TRBD2. Germline loops: CDR1 SGHNT, CDR2 YENEEA. The V and J ends lost 1 base and 5 bases, in that order; junction bases with no gene match: 6. The CDR3 runs to 16 residues. DNA for the CDR3: TGTGCCAGCAGCTTAGTACTAGCGGGGGCCGTGGAGACCCAGTACTTC. This gives the protein CASSLVLAGAVETQYF.

This clone has a single count. V gene TRBV3-1 (or the pseudogene TRBV3-2) combines with J gene TRBJ1-2; no reliable D call. Germline assignment: CDR1 LGHDT and CDR2 YNNKEL (reference sequence). The ends were cut back, 1 base at V and 0 bases at J, with 9 bases in the middle. This CDR3 has 15 amino acids. The CDR3: CASSQVGDSNYGYTF. CDR3 sequence (DNA): TGTGCCAGCAGCCAAGTCGGGGATTCTAACTATGGCTACACCTTC.

The V gene is TRBV5-1, the J gene TRBJ2-3, with D possibly being TRBD1 (5 bases). CDR3 length: 14 residues. V was pared by 3 bases and J by 1 base, with 9 bases between. The V gene's germline CDR1 is SGHRS and CDR2 YFSETQ. The chain's CDR3 is CASSSKQGTDTQYF. The DNA for the CDR3 is TGCGCCAGCAGCTCAAAACAGGGCACAGATACGCAGTATTTT.

The V and J genes are TRBV7-6 and TRBJ2-1, with TRBD2 matching 11 bases. Looked up from germline, CDR1 is SGHVS and CDR2 is FNYEAQ. V was pared by 1 base and J by 8 bases, with 4 bases of the junction left unmatched. The CDR3 length is 15 residues. CDR3 nucleotides: TGTGCCAGCAGCTTAGGCCTAGCGGGGGGCCATGAGCAGTTCTTC. Translating gives CASSLGLAGGHEQFF.

This clone has more than one count but fewer than ten. V gene TRBV5-1 combines with J gene TRBJ1-1, with 8 positions matching TRBD1. V lost 5 bases, J lost 6 bases, and 9 bases stayed unmatched. There are 14 residues in the CDR3. Germline assignment: CDR1 SGHRS and CDR2 YFSETQ. The CDR3 sequence: CASRLGQGDAEAFF. CDR3 coding DNA: TGCGCCAGCAGACTTGGACAGGGCGACGCTGAAGCTTTCTTT.

This chain uses TRBV29-1 with TRBJ2-5; perhaps TRBD2 as D (5 bases). Germline CDR1 is SQVTM and CDR2 is ANQGSEA. The CDR3 loop spans 12 amino acids. V lost 4 bases and J lost 7, with 13 bases in between. CDR3 in DNA: TGCAGCGTTGGAGTCCCCCGGGGGACCCAGTACTTC. It encodes CSVGVPRGTQYF.

The rearrangement links TRBV7-2 to TRBJ1-2; 9 nucleotides match TRBD1. J lost 4 bases, V lost 8 bases, and 8 bases had no gene match. The CDR3 totals 14 residues. CDR1 is SGHTA, CDR2 FQGNSA, per germline. This chain's CDR3 is CASLARTGAYGYTF. Here the CDR3 DNA reads TGTGCCAGCTTGGCTAGGACAGGGGCCTATGGCTACACCTTC.

This chain connects TRBV6-5 to TRBJ2-2; D possibly corresponds to TRBD1 (6 bases). The CDR3 spans 14 residues. V lost 5 bases and J lost 6, with 13 bases in between. Per the germline V gene, CDR1 is MNHEY and CDR2 is SVGAGI. CDR3 loop: CASSRDTEAGELFF. The CDR3 DNA is TGTGCCAGCAGTAGGGACACAGAGGCCGGGGAGCTGTTTTTT.

The rearrangement links TRBV14 to TRBJ1-2, with unresolved D. This CDR3 region has 15 residues. Between the trimmed V and J ends, which lost 5 bases and 4 bases, there was a span of 17 bases. The germline gives CDR1 SGHDN, CDR2 FVKESK. The CDR3 sequence is CASSSWAIPGYGYTF. The CDR3 DNA sequence: TGTGCCAGCAGCTCGTGGGCCATCCCCGGCTATGGCTACACCTTC.

This chain uses TRBV29-1 with TRBJ2-2, with D possibly TRBD1 on 6 matching bases. This CDR3 comprises 14 residues. Germline CDR1 reads SQVTM; CDR2 reads ANQGSEA. Deletions cut 7 bases from V and 1 base from J, with 13 bases between. The CDR3 bases are TGCAGCGGGATGACAGGACTGAACACCGGGGAGCTGTTTTTT. It specifies CSGMTGLNTGELFF.

A single count supports this clone. The rearrangement joins TRBV7-3 to TRBJ1-1, with D possibly matching TRBD1 (6 bases). The CDR3 is made up of 13 amino acids. Trimming shortened V by 1 base and J by 4 bases, and 7 bases separated the two germline ends. The V gene's germline CDR1 is SGHTA and CDR2 FQGTGA. CDR3 in amino acids: CASSLKGGTEAFF. In DNA form, the CDR3 reads TGTGCCAGCAGCTTAAAAGGGGGCACTGAAGCTTTCTTT.

The chain links TRBV29-1 to TRBJ1-5, with 10 bases fitting TRBD1. V dropped 6 bases and J dropped 1; count of bases not matched to a gene: 0. The CDR3 sequence is 13 residues long. CDR1 and CDR2 from the germline V gene are SQVTM and ANQGSEA. The DNA of the CDR3 is TGCAGCGTGGGACAGGGGAGCAATCAGCCCCAGCATTTT. The encoded protein is CSVGQGSNQPQHF.

The chain uses TRBV6-5 and TRBJ2-5; 7 bases agree with TRBD1. This CDR3 has 16 residues. V lost 4 bases, J lost 1 base, and 9 bases stayed unmatched. Germline V gene lookup returns CDR1 MNHEY and CDR2 SVGAGI. The CDR3 protein is CASSFHRRGPQETQYF. The CDR3 coding sequence is TGTGCCAGCAGTTTCCATCGAAGGGGGCCCCAAGAGACCCAGTACTTC.

The J gene is TRBJ1-6, the V gene TRBV5-8; D perhaps matches TRBD1 (5 bases). V lost 5 bases, J lost 5 bases, and 17 bases lay in between. CDR1 SGHTS and CDR2 YDEGEE come from the germline V gene. The CDR3 totals 16 residues. The CDR3 region has the DNA TGTGCCAGCAGGGCGGCGGCAGGGCGAGATAATTCACCCCTCCACTTT. It translates to CASRAAAGRDNSPLHF.

The chain recombines TRBV2 with TRBJ2-7, with D tentatively TRBD2 (5 bases). Germline-derived CDR1 and CDR2 are SNHLY and FYNNEI. Trimming pared 5 bases from V and 4 bases from J, leaving 9 bases between. The CDR3 is made up of 12 amino acids. CDR3 coding DNA: TGTGCCAGCAGTTATTGGGAGTACGAGCAGTACTTC. Translated, it gives CASSYWEYEQYF.

V is TRBV7-9 and J is TRBJ1-5; possible D gene TRBD1, 6 bases. This CDR3 contains 19 residues. Looked up from germline, CDR1 is SEHNR and CDR2 is FQNEAQ (reference sequence). The germline V and J ends were trimmed by 7 bases and 0 bases, with 25 bases remaining between them. The CDR3 coding sequence is TGTGCCAGCACCTATATTCCCGGGACACCTCTCTATAGCAATCAGCCCCAGCATTTT. Translated: CASTYIPGTPLYSNQPQHF. Based on the CDR3 plus reference TRBV7-9 and TRBJ1-5, the full variable domain is DTGVSQNPRHKITKRGQNVTFRCDPISEHNRLYWYRQTLGQGPEFLTYFQNEAQLEKSRLLSDRFSAERPKGSFSTLEIQRTEQGDSAMYLCASTYIPGTPLYSNQPQHFGDGTRLSIL.

A few counts support this clone. This chain uses TRBV3-1 (or the pseudogene TRBV3-2) with TRBJ1-1, with D unresolved. The CDR3 has 13 amino acids. V was pared by 3 bases and J by 1 base, with 6 bases between. Germline assignment: CDR1 LGHDT and CDR2 YNNKEL (reference sequence). The CDR3 sequence: CASSHVRNTEAFF. CDR3 nucleotides: TGTGCCAGCAGCCATGTGCGGAACACTGAAGCTTTCTTT.

The table lists this clone with a count of one. V usage is TRBV3-1 (or the pseudogene TRBV3-2) and J usage is TRBJ1-6; no reliable D call. The CDR3 loop spans 15 amino acids. Trimming removed 1 base from V and 0 bases from J, with 4 bases in between. Looked up from germline, CDR1 is LGHDT and CDR2 is YNNKEL (reference sequence). CDR3 DNA sequence: TGTGCCAGCAGCCAAGGGAGCTCCTATAATTCACCCCTCCACTTT. Translation gives CASSQGSSYNSPLHF.

Regarding this clone: Since no conserved phenylalanine or tryptophan closes the CDR3, a read error is the likely cause. It is unclear where the CDR3 begins or ends on the DNA, so no DNA is shown, and the CDR3 is as TCRdb lists it. The gene calls are TRBV6-4 and TRBJ1-2; the table's D call, TRBD1, was not checked against the DNA. The V gene's germline CDR1 is MRHNA and CDR2 SNTAGT. With termini counted, the CDR3 has 14 amino acids. The CDR3 sequence is CASSDPPQDQGAFI.

The chain carries TRBV19 and TRBJ2-5, with 7 bases aligning to TRBD1. J was trimmed by 5 bases and V by 5 bases; bases with no gene match: 8. Looked up from germline, CDR1 is LNHDA and CDR2 is SQIVND (reference sequence). This CDR3 contains 14 residues. The CDR3 DNA reads as TGTGCCAGTAGTCTCTACAGGGGCGGGGAGACCCAGTACTTC. Encoded protein: CASSLYRGGETQYF.

The CDR3 protein is CASSLGTDYEQYF. The CDR3 DNA sequence: TGTGCCAGCAGCTTGGGGACAGACTACGAGCAGTACTTC. The chain carries TRBV5-4 and TRBJ2-7, with D maybe TRBD1 (6 bases). CDR1 and CDR2 from the germline V gene are SGHNT and YYREEE (reference sequence). V lost 0 bases, J lost 3 bases, and 7 bases lay in between. CDR3 length: 13 residues. Together with reference TRBV5-4 and TRBJ2-7, the CDR3 gives the full variable domain: ETGVTQSPTHLIKTRGQQVTLRCSSQSGHNTVSWYQQALGQGPQFIFQYYREEENGRGNFPPRFSGLQFPNYSSELNVNALELDDSALYLCASSLGTDYEQYFGPGTRLTVT.

The V call is TRBV5-1, the J call TRBJ2-3; 10 nucleotides line up with TRBD2. CDR3 size: 17 residues. V lost 2 bases and J lost 3; bases outside the gene matches: 9. CDR1 SGHRS and CDR2 YFSETQ come from the germline V gene. The DNA for the CDR3 is TGCGCCAGCAGCTTTGGAGCGGGGGGGCTTAGGACAGATACGCAGTATTTT. Translating it yields CASSFGAGGLRTDTQYF.

Only one count was recorded for this clone. The chain is built from TRBV3-1 (or the pseudogene TRBV3-2) and TRBJ2-7, with a tentative D call TRBD1 (6 bases). The V and J ends lost 1 base and 5 bases respectively, with 6 bases between them. The CDR3 sequence is 12 residues long. The germline V gene encodes CDR1 LGHDT and CDR2 YNNKEL (reference sequence). CDR3 coding DNA: TGTGCCAGCAGCCAAGGGACAGACGAGCAGTACTTC. As protein: CASSQGTDEQYF.